This T cell receptor beta chain emerged from a study of T cell repertoires in cytomegalovirus infection. Background on the study: Signatures in public TCR beta sequences pointed to both CMV infection and matching HLA type.

This clonotype was found once. What it binds is not known. At one end, the junction sequence differs from germline, possibly due to a read error. From the reads, TCRdb called clonotypes with MiXCR, one entry per CDR3 protein. The data contain hundreds of thousands of distinct CDR3 sequences, 20% to 25% of them singletons. Findings and limits, study-wide: The ex vivo response was dominated by HLA-C-restricted CMV-specific TCR beta clonotypes.

The CDR3 extends over 14 amino acids. Germline loops: CDR1 MGHDK, CDR2 SYGVNS. Source material: CD8+ T cells from PBMCs. The source of this sequence is a human donor in good health (CMV status not recorded). Some clones in this sample may be carry-over from other donors' samples. The V gene is TRBV25-1, the J gene TRBJ2-1; D possibly matches TRBD1 or TRBD2 (5 bases each). The CDR3 region is CVSSFDDSGNEQFF. The CDR3 DNA reads as TGTGTCAGCAGTTTCGACGACAGCGGCAATGAGCAGTTCTTC. The full variable domain, its missing parts supplied by reference TRBV25-1 and TRBJ2-1, is EADIYQTPRYLVIGTGKKITLECSQTMGHDKMYWYQQDPGMELHLIHYSYGVNSTEKGDLSSESTVSRIRTEHFPLTLESARPSHTSQYLCVSSFDDSGNEQFFGPGTRLTVL.